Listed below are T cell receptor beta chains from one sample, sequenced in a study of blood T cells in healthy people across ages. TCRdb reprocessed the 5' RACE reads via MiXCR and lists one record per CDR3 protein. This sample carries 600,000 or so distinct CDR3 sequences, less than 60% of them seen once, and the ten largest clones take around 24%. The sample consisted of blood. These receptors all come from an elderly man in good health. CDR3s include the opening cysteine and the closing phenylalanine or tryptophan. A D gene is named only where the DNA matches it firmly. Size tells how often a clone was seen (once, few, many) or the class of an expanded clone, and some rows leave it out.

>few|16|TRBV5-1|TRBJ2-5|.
TGCGCCAGCAGCCCCCCCGGTAGCGGTAAGGGCAATGAGCAGTACTTC
CASSPPGSGKGNEQYF
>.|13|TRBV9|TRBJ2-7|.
TGTGCCAGCAGCCTGGACACGTCCTACGAGCAGTACTTC
CASSLDTSYEQYF
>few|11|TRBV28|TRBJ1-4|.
TGTGCCAGCAGCTTGTTGGAAAAACTGTTTTTT
CASSLLEKLFF
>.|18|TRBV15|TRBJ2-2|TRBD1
TGTGCCACCAGCAGAGATCATCCCGGGACAGGGGACCCCGGGGAGCTGTTTTTT
CATSRDHPGTGDPGELFF
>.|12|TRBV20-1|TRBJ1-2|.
TGCAGTGCTAGAGGAAGGGGCTATGGCTACACCTTC
CSARGRGYGYTF
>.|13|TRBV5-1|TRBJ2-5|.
TGCGCCAGCAGGGACCAGGGCGTCGAGACCCAGTACTTC
CASRDQGVETQYF
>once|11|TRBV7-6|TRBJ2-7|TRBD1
TGTGCCAGCAGCTTGGGGGACAGGGTGTACTTC
CASSLGDRVYF
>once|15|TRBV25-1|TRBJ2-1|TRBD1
TGTGCCAGCCTCTCAAAGACAGGGGGCTGGAATGAGCAGTTCTTC
CASLSKTGGWNEQFF
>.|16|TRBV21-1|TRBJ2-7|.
TGTGCCAGCAGCAAAGCTTGGACAGGGGGTTCCTACGAGCAGTACTTC
CASSKAWTGGSYEQYF
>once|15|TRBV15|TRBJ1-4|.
TGTGCCACCAGCAGAGATCGCACAGTTGGTGAAAAACTGTTTTTT
CATSRDRTVGEKLFF
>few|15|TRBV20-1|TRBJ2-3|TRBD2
TGCAGTGCTAGTCGGGTAGCGGGAGCGGTGGATACGCAGTATTTT
CSASRVAGAVDTQYF
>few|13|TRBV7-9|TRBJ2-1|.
TGTGCCAGCAGCTCCAACACCTACAATGAGCAGTTCTTC
CASSSNTYNEQFF
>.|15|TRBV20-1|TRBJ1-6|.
TGCAGTGCTCTTCAATTAACAGGTTTACGTTCACCCCTCCACTTT
CSALQLTGLRSPLHF
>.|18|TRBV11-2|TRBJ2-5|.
TGTGCCAGCAGCTTACTCCTCCCGACTAGAGTTCGGGCCGAGACCCAGTACTTC
CASSLLLPTRVRAETQYF
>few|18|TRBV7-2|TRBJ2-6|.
TGTGCCAGCAGCTTATGGGGGACGGGTGTCTCTGGGGCCAACGTCCTGACTTTC
CASSLWGTGVSGANVLTF
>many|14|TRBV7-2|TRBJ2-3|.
TGTGCCAGTTCGAAACTACTGAGCACAGATACGCAGTATTTT
CASSKLLSTDTQYF
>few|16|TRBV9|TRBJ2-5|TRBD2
TGTGCCAGCAGCAAGGGATCTACTAGCGGACAAGAGACCCAGTACTTC
CASSKGSTSGQETQYF
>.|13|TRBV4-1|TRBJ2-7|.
TGCGCCAGCAGCCAAGATGGGAAGGGCGAGCAGTACTTC
CASSQDGKGEQYF
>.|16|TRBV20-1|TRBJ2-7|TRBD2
TGCAGTGCTAGAGGACTAGCGGGGGGTTCAGACGGCGAGCAGTACTTC
CSARGLAGGSDGEQYF
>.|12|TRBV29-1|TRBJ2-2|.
TGCAGTATTGGCTGGGGGACCGGGGAGCTGTTTTTT
CSIGWGTGELFF
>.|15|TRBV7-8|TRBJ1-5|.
TGTGCCAGCAGCCCTATAAGGGATAGCAATCAGCCCCAGCATTTT
CASSPIRDSNQPQHF
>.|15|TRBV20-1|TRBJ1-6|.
TGCAGTGCTAGAGCAGGACAATCAGGGAATTCACCCCTCCACTTT
CSARAGQSGNSPLHF
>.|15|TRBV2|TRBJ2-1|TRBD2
TGTGCCAGCAGTGAAGCTAGCGGGGGCTACAATGAGCAGTTCTTC
CASSEASGGYNEQFF
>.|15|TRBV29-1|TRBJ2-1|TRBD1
TGCAGCGTGGACCCCGGGACAGGGGACTACAATGAGCAGTTCTTC
CSVDPGTGDYNEQFF
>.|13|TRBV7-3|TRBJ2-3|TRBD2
TGTGCCACCGCCCTGAATAGCGGGGATACGCAGTATTTT
CATALNSGDTQYF
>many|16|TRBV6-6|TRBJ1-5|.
TGTGCCAGCAGCCATTTCGGGGGGTATAGCAATCAGCCCCAGCATTTT
CASSHFGGYSNQPQHF
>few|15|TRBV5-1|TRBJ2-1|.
TGCGCCAGCAGCTTGGGCTCGCAGTCCTACAATGAGCAGTTCTTC
CASSLGSQSYNEQFF
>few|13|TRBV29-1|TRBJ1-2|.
TGCAGCGCTCACGACAACCGCTACTATGGCTACACCTTC
CSAHDNRYYGYTF
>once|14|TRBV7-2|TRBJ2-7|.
TGTGCCAGCAGCTTAAGCCGAGGGTTCTACGAGCAGTACTTC
CASSLSRGFYEQYF
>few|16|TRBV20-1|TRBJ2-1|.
TGCAGTGCTAGACCGCACAGGGTTAGCTCCTACAATGAGCAGTTCTTC
CSARPHRVSSYNEQFF